The TCR beta chain described here comes from a study of fetal regulatory T cell absence and autoimmunity. Study-wide context: The IPEX patients lacked clinical diabetes but had exocrine pancreas autoimmunity.

Notes on the study in general: TRB gene family usage was broadly similar in cord blood and pancreas. Antigen-driven pancreatic autoimmunity before birth in IPEX was inferred from oligoclonal enrichment.

As regards this clone: Antigen unknown.

Sequencing was at survey level. Only in-frame clones appear in the TCRdb table, and some are missing; sequencing was by immunoSEQ multiplex PCR. The table records about 95,000 clones, more than 70% of them present only once. CDR3 length: 15 amino acids. In germline, CDR1 is MNHEY, CDR2 SVGAGI. Trimming removed 6 bases at V and 5 bases at J, with 19 bases between. The chain recombines TRBV6-5 with TRBJ1-1; D perhaps matches TRBD1 (6 bases). The origin of this receptor is a male donor with IPEX syndrome. The sequenced sample was pancreas tissue. The CDR3 is CASSRLRDISTEAFF. The CDR3 nucleotides read TGTGCCAGCAGCCGACTCCGGGACATTTCGACTGAAGCTTTCTTT.